Presented here are 32 T cell receptor beta chains from one specimen sequenced in a study of blood T cell repertoires in COVID-19. The table came from immunoSEQ multiplex PCR; TCRdb's copy has only in-frame clones and leaves some out. The top ten clones hold more than 1.5% of a sample with approximately 270,000 clones, approximately 89% of them seen once. Sequencing was performed on PBMCs or T cells enriched from blood (not recorded which). Receptors were obtained from a woman in her sixties who had recovered from COVID-19.

V usage is TRBV28 and J usage is TRBJ1-6, with 7 positions matching TRBD1. This CDR3 has 14 residues. CDR1 and CDR2 from the germline V gene are MDHEN and SYDVKM. Losses at the gene ends were 6 bases for V and 10 bases for J; bases not matched to a gene: 9. The chain's CDR3 is CASSPGQRISPLHF. CDR3 bases: TGTGCCAGCAGCCCGGGACAGCGAATATCACCCCTCCACTTT. Drawing the rest from reference TRBV28 and TRBJ1-6, the complete variable domain is DVKVTQSSRYLVKRTGEKVFLECVQDMDHENMFWYRQDPGLGLRLIYFSYDVKMKEKGDIPEGYSVSREKKERFSLILESASTNQTSMYLCASSPGQRISPLHFGNGTRLTVT.

The chain recombines TRBV29-1 with TRBJ2-1; TRBD1 matches at 8 bases. V dropped 5 bases and J dropped 0; count of bases not matched to a gene: 0. Germline V gene lookup returns CDR1 SQVTM and CDR2 ANQGSEA. There are 13 residues in the CDR3. CDR3 in amino acids: CSVTGGSYNEQFF. The DNA for the CDR3 is TGCAGCGTTACAGGGGGCTCCTACAATGAGCAGTTCTTC.

This chain links TRBV18 with TRBJ1-4; D unresolved. The CDR3 is made up of 14 amino acids. V lost 3 bases and J lost 6, with 11 bases in between. CDR1 and CDR2 (germline): KGHSH, LQKENI. The CDR3 nucleotides read TGTGCCAGCTCACCTACCCAATCGGATGAAAAACTGTTTTTT. Translation: CASSPTQSDEKLFF.

This chain uses TRBV29-1 with TRBJ2-1; D unresolved. V dropped 7 bases and J dropped 3 bases, with 10 bases sitting between them. Germline-derived CDR1 and CDR2 are SQVTM and ANQGSEA. This CDR3 has 12 amino acids. CDR3 residues: CSGGRSYNEQFF. The DNA of the CDR3 is TGCAGCGGGGGTCGTAGCTACAATGAGCAGTTCTTC.

The DNA for the CDR3 is TGTGCCAGCAGCTTAACGGAGGAGGACGATGGCTACACCTTC. Translated: CASSLTEEDDGYTF. V gene TRBV7-9 combines with J gene TRBJ1-2; no firm D call. Germline CDR1 and CDR2: SEHNR and FQNEAQ (reference sequence). This CDR3 is built from 14 residues. V lost 2 bases and J 6 bases, leaving 13 bases between the germline ends.

The chain is built from TRBV4-1 and TRBJ2-5; 7 bases map to TRBD2. This CDR3 contains 18 residues. J lost 4 bases, V lost 3 bases, and 17 bases had no gene match. The germline CDR1 and CDR2 sequences are MGHRA and YSYEKL. CDR3 residues: CASSHPGASGAWSETQYF. The CDR3 bases are TGCGCCAGCAGCCACCCTGGGGCTAGCGGAGCCTGGTCAGAGACCCAGTACTTC.

The rearrangement links TRBV20-1 to TRBJ2-1; D unresolved. Trimming cost V 3 bases and J 2 bases, with 2 bases left between them. Germline V CDR1 and CDR2: DFQATT, SNEGSKA (reference sequence). The CDR3 runs to 11 residues. CDR3 region: CSASAYNEQFF. CDR3 bases: TGCAGTGCTAGCGCCTACAATGAGCAGTTCTTC.

This rearrangement joins TRBV19 to TRBJ2-6, with D possibly being TRBD1 (5 bases). The CDR3 length is 17 residues. CDR1 and CDR2 (germline): LNHDA, SQIVND (reference sequence). V was pared by 7 bases and J by 0 bases, with 16 bases between. CDR3 nucleotides: TGTGCCAGTACCTACAGGTCCGGATTCTCTGGGGCCAACGTCCTGACTTTC. Translation gives CASTYRSGFSGANVLTF.

The genes are TRBV24-1 and TRBJ2-2; TRBD2 matches 8 bases. Trimming cost V 1 base and J 3 bases; bases outside gene matches: 3. The CDR3 extends over 16 amino acids. The germline V gene has CDR1 KGHDR and CDR2 SFDVKD. The CDR3 sequence: CATSDLAGAYTGELFF. The DNA of the CDR3 is TGTGCCACCAGTGATTTAGCGGGGGCTTACACCGGGGAGCTGTTTTTT.

The chain has TRBV15 and TRBJ1-2; possibly TRBD1 for D (5 bases). Germline values: CDR1 LNHNV, CDR2 YYDKDF (reference sequence). The V end was cut by 4 bases, the J end by 3 bases, with 12 bases between. The CDR3 covers 14 residues. The CDR3 loop reads CATSILREDYGYTF. In nucleotides, the CDR3 is TGTGCCACCAGCATACTCAGGGAGGACTATGGCTACACCTTC.

The gene calls are TRBV18 and TRBJ1-5; D ambiguous. Germline CDR1 KGHSH, CDR2 LQKENI. Trimming pared 1 base from V and 7 bases from J, leaving 8 bases between. The CDR3 runs 13 residues. The CDR3 region has the DNA TGTGCCAGCTCACCACGTCAGGAACAGCCCCAGCATTTT. Amino acids: CASSPRQEQPQHF. Full variable domain (rest looked up from reference TRBV18 and TRBJ1-5): NAGVMQNPRHLVRRRGQEARLRCSPMKGHSHVYWYRQLPEEGLKFMVYLQKENIIDESGMPKERFSAEFPKEGPSILRIQQVVRGDSAAYFCASSPRQEQPQHFGDGTRLSIL.

This chain links TRBV6-4 with TRBJ2-3, with D possibly being TRBD2 (7 bases). CDR3 length: 14 residues. V was trimmed by 2 bases and J by 6 bases, leaving 12 bases between them. Germline V gives CDR1 MRHNA, CDR2 SNTAGT. CDR3 residues: CASSDGAGADTQYF. Written as DNA, the CDR3 is TGTGCCAGCAGTGACGGGGCGGGGGCTGATACGCAGTATTTT.

The V and J genes are TRBV28 and TRBJ1-5; maybe TRBD1 (5 bases). In germline, CDR1 is MDHEN, CDR2 SYDVKM. Trimming cost V 5 bases and J 11 bases, with 28 bases left between them. CDR3 size: 17 residues. CDR3 protein: CASSPRAVYGTGQAQHF. The DNA for the CDR3 is TGTGCCAGCAGTCCCAGGGCAGTTTATGGCACCGGCCAAGCCCAGCATTTT. The full variable domain, rest sourced from reference TRBV28 and TRBJ1-5, is DVKVTQSSRYLVKRTGEKVFLECVQDMDHENMFWYRQDPGLGLRLIYFSYDVKMKEKGDIPEGYSVSREKKERFSLILESASTNQTSMYLCASSPRAVYGTGQAQHFGDGTRLSIL.

The V gene is TRBV11-2, the J gene TRBJ2-5; 9 nucleotides align to TRBD2. This CDR3 is 17 amino acids long. V lost 0 bases to trimming and J lost 3 bases; unmatched junction nucleotides: 8. The germline V gene has CDR1 SGHAT and CDR2 FQNNGV. CDR3 DNA sequence: TGTGCCAGCAGCTTAGATCAGGCTAGCGGGACGGAAGAGACCCAGTACTTC. It codes for CASSLDQASGTEETQYF.

The gene calls are TRBV4-1 and TRBJ1-4; 7 nucleotides line up with TRBD1. V dropped 4 bases and J dropped 8; count of bases not matched to a gene: 4. The CDR3 loop spans 13 amino acids. The V gene's germline CDR1 is MGHRA and CDR2 YSYEKL. CDR3 protein: CASSLQGEEKLFF. The CDR3 bases are TGCGCCAGCAGCCTGCAGGGGGAGGAAAAACTGTTTTTT.

The chain links TRBV10-3 to TRBJ2-7; 8 bases are shared with TRBD2. The length of the CDR3 is 15 residues. CDR1 is ENHRY and CDR2 is SYGVKD in the germline V gene. V was pared by 2 bases and J by 4 bases, with 7 bases of the junction left unmatched. CDR3: CAISEATSGGYEQYF. CDR3 sequence (DNA): TGTGCCATCAGTGAGGCCACTAGCGGAGGGTACGAGCAGTACTTC.

The J gene is TRBJ2-7, the V gene TRBV5-1, with TRBD1 matching 9 bases. This CDR3 comprises 14 residues. With V trimmed by 3 bases and J by 3 bases, 4 bases remained unmatched. Per germline, CDR1 SGHRS and CDR2 YFSETQ. The CDR3 bases are TGCGCCAGCAGCTCCACAGGGGGCGGCTACGAGCAGTACTTC. It specifies CASSSTGGGYEQYF.

The chain recombines TRBV5-4 with TRBJ2-2; 8 bases match TRBD2. The J segment lost 1 base and the V segment lost 6 bases, leaving 5 bases of the junction unmatched. CDR3 size: 15 residues. CDR1 is SGHNT, CDR2 YYREEE, per germline (reference sequence). The CDR3 spells CASNPGGMNTGELFF. The CDR3 coding sequence is TGTGCCAGCAACCCGGGAGGGATGAACACCGGGGAGCTGTTTTTT.

In its sample, this clone was seen once. The chain uses TRBV12-5 and TRBJ2-7; D is possibly TRBD2 (5 bases). This CDR3 has 13 amino acids. Germline CDR1 reads LGHNT; CDR2 reads FRNRAP. V was cut by 5 bases and J by 3 bases, with 11 bases left in between. CDR3 sequence reads: CASGPAGFYEQYF. CDR3 bases: TGTGCTAGTGGTCCCGCGGGTTTCTACGAGCAGTACTTC. Full variable domain (rest looked up from reference TRBV12-5 and TRBJ2-7): DARVTQTPRHKVTEMGQEVTMRCQPILGHNTVFWYRQTMMQGLELLAYFRNRAPLDDSGMPKDRFSAEMPDATLATLKIQPSEPRDSAVYFCASGPAGFYEQYFGPGTRLTVT.

The rearrangement links TRBV10-3 to TRBJ2-3; tentatively, D is TRBD2 (6 bases). CDR1 is ENHRY, CDR2 SYGVKD, per germline. CDR3 length equals 13 residues. The V end was cut by 2 bases, the J end by 6 bases, with 9 bases between. Here the CDR3 reads CAISEVAGDTQYF. CDR3 nucleotides: TGTGCCATCAGTGAGGTTGCGGGGGATACGCAGTATTTT.

The chain recombines TRBV4-1 with TRBJ2-7, with D perhaps matching TRBD1 (5 bases). This CDR3 spans 15 amino acids. Per the germline V gene, CDR1 is MGHRA and CDR2 is YSYEKL. Trimming removed 5 bases at V and 0 bases at J, with 14 bases between. CDR3 DNA: TGCGCCAGCAGCTCTAGGGGTTGGGCCTCCTACGAGCAGTACTTC. Translating it yields CASSSRGWASYEQYF.

The chain combines TRBV10-3 with TRBJ1-4; D ambiguous. Trimming took 6 bases from V and 8 from J, leaving 16 bases between them. Germline V gene data show CDR1 as ENHRY and CDR2 as SYGVKD. CDR3 size: 14 residues. As DNA, the CDR3 is TGTGCCATCAGCGCGGGCCTGCCGGGGGAAAAACTGTTTTTT. Translating it yields CAISAGLPGEKLFF.

The chain carries TRBV7-9 and TRBJ2-7; 8 bases match TRBD1. This CDR3 spans 15 amino acids. CDR1 SEHNR and CDR2 FQNEAQ come from the germline V gene (reference sequence). J was trimmed by 5 bases and V by 4 bases; bases with no gene match: 10. The CDR3, as DNA: TGTGCCAGCAGCTCCCCCCCCGGGACAGGAGACGAGCAGTACTTC. Its translation: CASSSPPGTGDEQYF.

The chain uses TRBV4-1 and TRBJ1-3; D is uncertain. The CDR3 length is 13 residues. The V end was cut by 1 base, the J end by 5 bases, with 6 bases between. Germline values: CDR1 MGHRA, CDR2 YSYEKL. This CDR3 is CASSQGARNTIYF. DNA for the CDR3: TGCGCCAGCAGCCAAGGTGCTAGAAACACCATATATTTT.

V usage is TRBV10-3 and J usage is TRBJ2-3, with TRBD2 matching 8 bases. This CDR3 contains 14 residues. V lost 0 bases to trimming and J lost 5 bases; unmatched junction nucleotides: 1. The germline CDR1 and CDR2 sequences are ENHRY and SYGVKD. The CDR3: CAISESTSGDTQYF. In nucleotides, the CDR3 is TGTGCCATCAGTGAGTCAACTAGCGGAGATACGCAGTATTTT.

The J gene is TRBJ2-6, the V gene TRBV10-3; a possible D gene is TRBD1 (6 bases). The V and J ends lost 6 bases and 0 bases respectively, with 12 bases between them. The length of the CDR3 is 16 residues. In germline, CDR1 is ENHRY, CDR2 SYGVKD. CDR3 DNA sequence: TGTGCCATCAGAGGACAGTTATACTCTGGGGCCAACGTCCTGACTTTC. Translation: CAIRGQLYSGANVLTF.

The gene calls are TRBV7-9 and TRBJ1-1; D unresolved. Trimming left V 1 base short and J 3 bases short, with 9 bases between. This CDR3 has 14 residues. Germline V gene sequence: CDR1 SEHNR, CDR2 FQNEAQ (reference sequence). The CDR3 loop is CASSLVGQDTEAFF. Here the CDR3 DNA reads TGTGCCAGCAGCTTAGTAGGCCAGGACACTGAAGCTTTCTTT.

The table lists this clone with a few counts. CDR3 loop: CASSYPGQPQHF. The CDR3 nucleotides are TGTGCCAGCAGCTACCCGGGTCAGCCCCAGCATTTT. The V gene is TRBV3-1 (or the pseudogene TRBV3-2), the J gene TRBJ1-5, with D unclear. The CDR3 contains 12 residues. CDR1 is LGHDT, CDR2 YNNKEL, per germline (reference sequence). V lost 5 bases, J lost 6 bases, and 8 bases lay in between.

The chain employs TRBV28 and TRBJ1-1; 7 positions match TRBD1. The CDR3 totals 13 residues. V lost 7 bases to trimming and J lost 5 bases; unmatched junction nucleotides: 7. CDR1 and CDR2 (germline): MDHEN, SYDVKM. The CDR3 loop reads CASNPTGFTEAFF. DNA for the CDR3: TGTGCCAGCAACCCGACAGGGTTTACTGAAGCTTTCTTT.

The chain recombines TRBV7-8 with TRBJ1-4; tentatively, D is TRBD1 (5 bases). This CDR3 comprises 14 residues. The V gene lost 5 bases and the J gene lost 2 bases, with 9 bases spanning the gap. Germline V gene data show CDR1 as SGHVS and CDR2 as FQNEAQ. The CDR3 loop reads CASSTGSTNEKLFF. The CDR3 DNA is TGTGCCAGCAGCACAGGATCCACTAATGAAAAACTGTTTTTT.

The chain uses TRBV6-5 and TRBJ1-5; D is uncertain. This CDR3 region has 14 residues. The V gene lost 4 bases and the J gene lost 5 bases, with 12 bases spanning the gap. Germline V gene sequence: CDR1 MNHEY, CDR2 SVGAGI. Here the CDR3 reads CASSFLSADQPQHF. The CDR3 nucleotides read TGTGCCAGCAGTTTCTTGTCCGCAGATCAGCCCCAGCATTTT.

The V call is TRBV5-4, the J call TRBJ2-5; TRBD1 matches at 7 bases. Trimming removed 4 bases from V and 1 base from J; junction bases left unmatched: 13. Germline CDR1 and CDR2: SGHNT and YYREEE (reference sequence). The CDR3 runs 17 residues. CDR3 in amino acids: CASSVGGSGQAQETQYF. CDR3 sequence (DNA): TGTGCCAGCAGCGTTGGGGGTTCCGGACAGGCCCAAGAGACCCAGTACTTC.